The next 2 T cell receptor beta chains were all read from a single sample in a study of vaccination and CD4 T cells after COVID-19. The assay that was used to sequence DNA from cultured CD4+ T cells was the Oncomine TCR Beta short-read assay. TCRdb fed the PCR reads into MiXCR, producing one record per CDR3 protein. Seen here are approximately 21,000 distinct CDR3 sequences, approximately 50% observed once, and the top ten hold roughly 9.2%. Treatment specified: 10-day PBMC culture with coronavirus spike peptide pools or control peptides (ViraFEST assay). Their cognate antigens are unknown. The material sequenced was CD4+ T cells from blood, cultured in vitro. The receptors here all came from a human donor who had recovered from COVID-19.

The V gene is TRBV28, the J gene TRBJ1-2; 7 bases align to TRBD1. Germline values: CDR1 MDHEN, CDR2 SYDVKM. The length of the CDR3 is 13 residues. V shed 7 bases and J 8 bases; nucleotides not matched to a gene: 10. The CDR3 is CASTTTGVKGYTF. Written as DNA, the CDR3 is TGTGCCAGCACCACTACAGGGGTGAAAGGCTACACCTTC.

The V and J genes are TRBV5-4 and TRBJ2-3; tentatively, D is TRBD1 or TRBD2 (5 bases each). With 0 bases removed from V and 2 bases from J, the gap between germline ends came to 10 bases. This CDR3 region has 15 residues. CDR1 is SGHNT, CDR2 YYREEE, per germline (reference sequence). The CDR3 here is CASSLGGTTTDTQYF. The CDR3 DNA is TGTGCCAGCAGCTTGGGGGGGACGACCACAGATACGCAGTATTTT.